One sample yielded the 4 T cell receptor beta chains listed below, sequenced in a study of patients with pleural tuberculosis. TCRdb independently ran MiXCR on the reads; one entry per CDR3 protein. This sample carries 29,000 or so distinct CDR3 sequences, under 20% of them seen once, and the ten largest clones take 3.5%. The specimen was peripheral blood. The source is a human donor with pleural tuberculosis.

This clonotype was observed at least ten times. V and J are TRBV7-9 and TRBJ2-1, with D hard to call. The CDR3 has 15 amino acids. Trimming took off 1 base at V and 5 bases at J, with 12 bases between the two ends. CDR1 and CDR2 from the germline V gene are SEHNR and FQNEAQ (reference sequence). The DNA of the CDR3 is TGTGCCAGCAGCTTAGACACCCATTATAACAATGAGCAGTTCTTC. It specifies CASSLDTHYNNEQFF.

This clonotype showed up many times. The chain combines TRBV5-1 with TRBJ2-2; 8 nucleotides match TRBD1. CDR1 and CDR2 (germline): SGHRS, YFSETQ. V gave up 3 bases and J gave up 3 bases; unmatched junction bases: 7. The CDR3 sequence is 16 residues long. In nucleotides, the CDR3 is TGCGCCAGCAGCTCACAGGGGGGAGTCGACACCGGGGAGCTGTTTTTT. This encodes CASSSQGGVDTGELFF. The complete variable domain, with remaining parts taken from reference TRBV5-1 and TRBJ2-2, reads KAGVTQTPRYLIKTRGQQVTLSCSPISGHRSVSWYQQTPGQGLQFLFEYFSETQRNKGNFPGRFSGRQFSNSRSEMNVSTLELGDSALYLCASSSQGGVDTGELFFGEGSRLTVL.

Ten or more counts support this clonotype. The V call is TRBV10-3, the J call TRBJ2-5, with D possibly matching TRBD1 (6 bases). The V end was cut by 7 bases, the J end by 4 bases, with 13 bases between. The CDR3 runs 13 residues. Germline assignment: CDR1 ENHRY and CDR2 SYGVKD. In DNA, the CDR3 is TGTGCCATCACCAACAGGGAAGGAGAGACCCAGTACTTC. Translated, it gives CAITNREGETQYF.

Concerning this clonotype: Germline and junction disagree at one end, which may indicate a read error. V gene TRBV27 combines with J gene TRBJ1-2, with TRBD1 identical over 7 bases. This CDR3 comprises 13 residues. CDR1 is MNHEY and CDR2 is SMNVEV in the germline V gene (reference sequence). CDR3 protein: CPSRQGEAFGYSF. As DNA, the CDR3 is TGTCCCAGCAGACAGGGTGAAGCGTTTGGCTACTCCTTC.